What follows is one T cell receptor (beta chain) and its context. Its antigen remains unknown. The data were obtained in a study of post-analysis software for immune sequencing data. Broader study findings: In patients, TRBV5-6, TRBV5-1 and TRBV20-1 belonged to roughly five TRBV segments found more frequently than in controls. Same-batch samples co-clustered strongly by F measure.

Unique molecular identifiers were carried by the TCR beta cDNA libraries. MiXCR, run by TCRdb on the PCR reads, gives a single entry per CDR3 protein. Here the sample spans roughly 670,000 distinct CDR3 sequences, 59% being singletons. The V gene's germline CDR1 is KGHSH and CDR2 LQKENI. This CDR3 has 13 residues. The V end lost 3 bases, the J end lost 6 bases, and 11 bases lay between the germline ends. The rearrangement uses TRBV18 and TRBJ1-1; no clear D. This TCR was sampled from a girl aged 2 to 10 with multiple sclerosis. Specimen: blood. The CDR3 loop is CASSPGDRAEAFF. The CDR3 DNA follows: TGTGCCAGCTCACCGGGCGATAGGGCTGAAGCTTTCTTT. The whole variable domain, remainder taken from reference TRBV18 and TRBJ1-1, is NAGVMQNPRHLVRRRGQEARLRCSPMKGHSHVYWYRQLPEEGLKFMVYLQKENIIDESGMPKERFSAEFPKEGPSILRIQQVVRGDSAAYFCASSPGDRAEAFFGQGTRLTVV.